One and the same sample provided the 11 T cell receptor beta chains below, sequenced in a study of shared clonotypes between healthy human individuals. Libraries were prepared by immunoSEQ multiplex PCR; TCRdb keeps only in-frame clonotypes and omits some of them. The table has some 2,500,000 clones, approximately 94% seen once. The sequencing sample was made of naive CD4+ T cells from PBMCs. Subset meaning: CD45RA+ positively selected. The receptors come from a man between 18 and 29 years old in good health. Some clones in this sample may be carry-over from other donors' samples.

The chain combines TRBV7-3 with TRBJ1-1; D is ambiguous. V lost 2 bases and J 2 bases, leaving 18 bases between the germline ends. Per the germline V gene, CDR1 is SGHTA and CDR2 is FQGTGA. This CDR3 spans 17 amino acids. The CDR3 loop is CASSLRASDQLNTEAFF. The CDR3 region has the DNA TGTGCCAGCAGCTTACGGGCCAGCGACCAGTTAAACACTGAAGCTTTCTTT.

This rearrangement joins TRBV4-2 to TRBJ2-2; 9 bases fit TRBD1. The germline CDR1 and CDR2 sequences are LGHNA and YNFKEQ. With V trimmed by 1 base and J by 5 bases, 5 bases remained unmatched. This CDR3 is 16 amino acids long. Here the CDR3 reads CASSQGSGTGTGELFF. The CDR3, as DNA: TGTGCCAGCAGCCAAGGTTCCGGGACAGGGACCGGGGAGCTGTTTTTT.

V is TRBV6-5 and J is TRBJ1-6; TRBD1 is a possible D gene (5 bases). The CDR3 runs to 15 residues. Germline V gene sequence: CDR1 MNHEY, CDR2 SVGAGI. The ends were cut back, 6 bases at V and 4 bases at J, with 13 bases in the middle. The CDR3 here is CASSPSGGYNSPLHF. In DNA form, the CDR3 reads TGTGCCAGCAGCCCGAGCGGGGGATATAATTCACCCCTCCACTTT.

V and J are TRBV15 and TRBJ2-7, with unresolved D. The CDR3 is 16 residues long. The V gene's germline CDR1 is LNHNV and CDR2 YYDKDF (reference sequence). V lost 1 base to trimming and J lost 3 bases, with 16 bases between them. CDR3 region: CATSRGGSPFSYEQYF. The CDR3 bases are TGTGCCACCAGCAGAGGTGGCAGCCCTTTTAGCTACGAGCAGTACTTC.

This sequence joins TRBV10-2 and TRBJ2-7; 9 nucleotides agree with TRBD2. J lost 3 bases, V lost 6 bases, and 6 bases had no gene match. This CDR3 is built from 14 residues. CDR1 is WSHSY, CDR2 SAAADI, per germline. The CDR3 sequence is CASRAQTSGYEQYF. The CDR3 nucleotides are TGCGCCAGCAGAGCTCAGACTAGCGGCTACGAGCAGTACTTC.

The V and J genes are TRBV29-1 and TRBJ2-7; 7 bases map to TRBD1. The better agreement between TRBJ2-1 and the DNA end casts doubt on the J call. This CDR3 is built from 16 residues. The germline gives CDR1 SQVTM, CDR2 ANQGSEA. This chain's CDR3 is CSVESGTASAYNEQFF. The CDR3 DNA is TGCAGCGTTGAGTCAGGGACAGCCAGTGCCTACAATGAGCAGTTCTTC.

The chain has TRBV7-2 and TRBJ2-1; unclear D gene. Germline CDR1 and CDR2: SGHTA and FQGNSA. This CDR3 has 16 amino acids. Trimming pared 0 bases from V and 1 base from J, leaving 10 bases between. The CDR3 DNA reads TGTGCCAGCAGCTTAGCCGCGACACCTTCCTACAATGAGCAGTTCTTC. Translation gives CASSLAATPSYNEQFF.

The rearrangement uses TRBV7-2 and TRBJ1-1, with 10 positions matching TRBD1. The CDR3 covers 16 residues. The V gene's germline CDR1 is SGHTA and CDR2 FQGNSA. The junction had 7 bases not matched to a gene; V was cut back by 3 bases and J by 3 bases. CDR3 region: CASSFRPGQGYTEAFF. In DNA form, the CDR3 reads TGTGCCAGCAGCTTTCGACCGGGACAGGGGTACACTGAAGCTTTCTTT. Full variable domain (remainder filled in from reference TRBV7-2 and TRBJ1-1): GAGVSQSPSNKVTEKGKDVELRCDPISGHTALYWYRQSLGQGLEFLIYFQGNSAPDKSGLPSDRFSAERTGGSVSTLTIQRTQQEDSAVYLCASSFRPGQGYTEAFFGQGTRLTVV.

The CDR3 spells CASSRQSNYGYTF. The CDR3 DNA sequence: TGTGCCAGCAGCCGCCAGTCTAACTATGGCTACACCTTC. The gene calls are TRBV5-8 and TRBJ1-2; D remains unclear. Germline CDR1 reads SGHTS; CDR2 reads YDEGEE. The CDR3 extends over 13 amino acids. V was clipped by 4 bases and J by 0 bases, with 7 bases between them. The full variable domain, rest sourced from reference TRBV5-8 and TRBJ1-2, is EAGVTQSPTHLIKTRGQQATLRCSPISGHTSVYWYQQALGLGLQFLLWYDEGEERNRGNFPPRFSGRQFPNYSSELNVNALELEDSALYLCASSRQSNYGYTFGSGTRLTVV.

The V gene is TRBV4-1, the J gene TRBJ1-1, with 10 bases matching TRBD1. V lost 6 bases, J lost 5 bases, and 6 bases stayed unmatched. The V gene's germline CDR1 is MGHRA and CDR2 YSYEKL. The CDR3 runs 14 residues. CDR3 DNA sequence: TGCGCCAGCAGGAAAGGACAGGGGGGAACTGAAGCTTTCTTT. Its translation: CASRKGQGGTEAFF.

This chain connects TRBV6-6 to TRBJ1-1, with D possibly matching TRBD1 (5 bases). V was cut by 6 bases and J by 4 bases, with 15 bases left in between. The CDR3 sequence is 14 residues long. Per germline, CDR1 MNHNY and CDR2 SVGAGI (reference sequence). The CDR3 DNA reads TGTGCCAGCAGCCGTAGGACCGGGACCACTGAAGCTTTCTTT. It codes for CASSRRTGTTEAFF.